Sequencing of this T cell receptor (beta chain) was carried out in a study of CXCR3-negative and CXCR3-positive naive CD8 T cells. Study-level results: Memory CD8+ cells had much lower diversity, and both naive subsets had comparably high diversity. Naive cells positive for CXCR3 carried more hydrophobic TRB CDR3s than CXCR3-negative ones.

Sorts that each held roughly 300,000 cells were run in triplicate for every CD8+ T cell subset. CD45RO-CCR7+CD27+CD95- defined naive CD8+ T cells. Through 5' RACE with UMI labels, the TRB cDNA libraries were prepared. TCRdb reprocessed the 5' RACE reads, with one entry per CDR3 protein and no DNA. The sample shows fewer than 10,000 distinct CDR3 sequences, and around 2.5% sits with its ten largest clones. A word on this clonotype: As yet, its antigen is unknown.

CDR1 and CDR2 from the germline V gene are DFQATT and SNEGSKA (reference sequence). The CDR3 loop spans 17 amino acids. The sequenced material came from naive CXCR3- CD8+ T cells from blood. Stated subset: CD45RO-CCR7+CD27+CD95- naive CD8+ T cells lacking CXCR3 (TNR3-). The gene calls are TRBV20-1 and TRBJ2-2; TCRdb outputs TRBD2, but without DNA this stays unchecked. This clonotype originated in a human donor in good health. Some clones in this sample may be carry-over from other donors' samples. CDR3 loop: CSASTTPSGSFSGELFF.